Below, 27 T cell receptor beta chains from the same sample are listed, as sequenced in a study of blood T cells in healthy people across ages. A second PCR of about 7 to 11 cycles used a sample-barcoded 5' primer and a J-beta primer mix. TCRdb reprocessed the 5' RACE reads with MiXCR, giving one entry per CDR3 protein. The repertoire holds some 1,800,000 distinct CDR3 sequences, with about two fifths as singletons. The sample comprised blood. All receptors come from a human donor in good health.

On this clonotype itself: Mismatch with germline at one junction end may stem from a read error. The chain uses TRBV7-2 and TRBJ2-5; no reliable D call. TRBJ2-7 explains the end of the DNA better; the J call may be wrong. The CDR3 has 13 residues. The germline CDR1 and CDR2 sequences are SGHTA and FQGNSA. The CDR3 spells CASSSLDSCEQYF. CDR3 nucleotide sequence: TGTGCCAGCAGCTCCTTAGACTCCTGCGAGCAGTACTTC.

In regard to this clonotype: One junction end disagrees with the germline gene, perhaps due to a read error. DNA for the CDR3: TGTGCCAGCAGATTTTCAGGAGTAGCCAAAAACACTCAGTACTTC. Amino acids: CASRFSGVAKNTQYF. The chain combines TRBV12-3 or TRBV12-4 with TRBJ2-4; D unclear. The CDR3 has 15 residues.

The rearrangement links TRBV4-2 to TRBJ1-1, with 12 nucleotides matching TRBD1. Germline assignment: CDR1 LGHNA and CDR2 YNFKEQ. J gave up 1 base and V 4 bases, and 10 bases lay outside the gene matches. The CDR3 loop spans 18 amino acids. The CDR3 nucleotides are TGTGCCAGCAGCCGGCGGGACAGGGGGCTCCGACCGAACACTGAAGCTTTCTTT. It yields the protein CASSRRDRGLRPNTEAFF.

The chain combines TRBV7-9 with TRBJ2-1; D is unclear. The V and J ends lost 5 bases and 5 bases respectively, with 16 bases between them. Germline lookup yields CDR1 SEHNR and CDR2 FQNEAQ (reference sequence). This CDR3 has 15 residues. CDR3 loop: CASSEKGPADNEQFF. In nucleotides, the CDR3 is TGTGCCAGCAGCGAGAAGGGTCCAGCCGACAATGAGCAGTTCTTC. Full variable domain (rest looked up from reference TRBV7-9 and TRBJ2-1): DTGVSQNPRHKITKRGQNVTFRCDPISEHNRLYWYRQTLGQGPEFLTYFQNEAQLEKSRLLSDRFSAERPKGSFSTLEIQRTEQGDSAMYLCASSEKGPADNEQFFGPGTRLTVL.

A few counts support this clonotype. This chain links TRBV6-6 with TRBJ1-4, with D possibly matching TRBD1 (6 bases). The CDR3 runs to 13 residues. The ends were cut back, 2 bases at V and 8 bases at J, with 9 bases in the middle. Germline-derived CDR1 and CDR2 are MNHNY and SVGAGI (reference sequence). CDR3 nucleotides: TGTGCCAGCAGTTACGGACAGTTAGAAAAACTGTTTTTT. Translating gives CASSYGQLEKLFF.

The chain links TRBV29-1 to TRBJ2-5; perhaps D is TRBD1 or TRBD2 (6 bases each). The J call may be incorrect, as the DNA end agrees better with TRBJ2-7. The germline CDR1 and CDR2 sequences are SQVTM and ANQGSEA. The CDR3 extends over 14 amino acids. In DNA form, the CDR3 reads TGCAGCGTTGAAGGGGGGGCCCTTTGCGACGAGCAGTACTTC. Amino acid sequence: CSVEGGALCDEQYF.

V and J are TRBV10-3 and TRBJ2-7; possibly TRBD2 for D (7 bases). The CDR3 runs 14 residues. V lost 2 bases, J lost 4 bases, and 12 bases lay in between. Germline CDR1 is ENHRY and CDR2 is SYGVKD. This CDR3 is CAISEVAGAYEQYF. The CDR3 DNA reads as TGTGCCATCAGTGAGGTCGCGGGGGCTTACGAGCAGTACTTC.

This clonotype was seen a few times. The CDR3 bases are TGCGCCAGCAGCCGCTGGCGGGGGGCAAGCACCGGGGAGCTGTTTTTT. The encoded protein is CASSRWRGASTGELFF. The chain carries TRBV4-3 and TRBJ2-2, with 8 bases identical to TRBD2. CDR1 is LGHNA and CDR2 is YSLEER in the germline V gene. The CDR3 runs 16 residues. The V segment lost 4 bases and the J segment 4 bases; nucleotides outside the gene matches: 8.

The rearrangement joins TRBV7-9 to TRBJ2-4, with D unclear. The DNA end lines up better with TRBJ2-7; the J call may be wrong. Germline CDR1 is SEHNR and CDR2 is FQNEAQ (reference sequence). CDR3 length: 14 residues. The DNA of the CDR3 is TGTGCCAGCAGGTCCAGGACGGCCACCTACGAGCAGTACTTC. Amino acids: CASRSRTATYEQYF.

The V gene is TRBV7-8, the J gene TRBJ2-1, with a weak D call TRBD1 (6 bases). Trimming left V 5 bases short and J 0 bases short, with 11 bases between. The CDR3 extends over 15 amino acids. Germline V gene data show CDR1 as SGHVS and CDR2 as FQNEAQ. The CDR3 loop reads CASSALRGSYNEQFF. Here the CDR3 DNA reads TGTGCCAGCAGCGCCCTCAGGGGCTCCTACAATGAGCAGTTCTTC.

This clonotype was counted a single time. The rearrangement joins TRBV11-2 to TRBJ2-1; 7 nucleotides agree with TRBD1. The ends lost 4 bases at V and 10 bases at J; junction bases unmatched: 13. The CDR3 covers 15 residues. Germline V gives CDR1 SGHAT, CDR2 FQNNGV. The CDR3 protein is CASSSNRDSLGEQFF. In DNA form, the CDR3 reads TGTGCCAGCAGCTCCAACCGGGACAGCCTAGGGGAGCAGTTCTTC.

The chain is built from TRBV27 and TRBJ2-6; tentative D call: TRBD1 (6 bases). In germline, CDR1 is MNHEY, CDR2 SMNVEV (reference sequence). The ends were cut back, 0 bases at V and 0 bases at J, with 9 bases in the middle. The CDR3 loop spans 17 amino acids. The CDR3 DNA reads TGTGCCAGCAGTTTATCGGGGGCTCTCTCTGGGGCCAACGTCCTGACTTTC. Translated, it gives CASSLSGALSGANVLTF.

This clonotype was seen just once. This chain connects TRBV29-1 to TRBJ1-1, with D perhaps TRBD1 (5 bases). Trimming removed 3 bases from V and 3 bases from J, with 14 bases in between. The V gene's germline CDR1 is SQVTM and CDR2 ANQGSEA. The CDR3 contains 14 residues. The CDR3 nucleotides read TGCAGCGTTGAGATGGGGGGGTCGCACACTGAAGCTTTCTTT. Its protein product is CSVEMGGSHTEAFF.

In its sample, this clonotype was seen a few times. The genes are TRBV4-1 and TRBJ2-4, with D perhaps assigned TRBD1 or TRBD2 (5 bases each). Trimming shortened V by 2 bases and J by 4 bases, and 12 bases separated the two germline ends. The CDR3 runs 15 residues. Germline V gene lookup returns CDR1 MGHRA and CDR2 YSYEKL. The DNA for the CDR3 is TGCGCCAGCAGCCAAATGGGGGAGCTAAAAAACATTCAGTACTTC. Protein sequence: CASSQMGELKNIQYF.

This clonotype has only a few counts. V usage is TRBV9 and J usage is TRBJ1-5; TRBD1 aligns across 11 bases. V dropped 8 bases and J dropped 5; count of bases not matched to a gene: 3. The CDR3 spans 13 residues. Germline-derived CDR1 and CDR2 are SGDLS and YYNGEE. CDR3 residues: CASGGQGDQPQHF. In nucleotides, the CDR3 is TGTGCCAGTGGGGGACAGGGGGATCAGCCCCAGCATTTT.

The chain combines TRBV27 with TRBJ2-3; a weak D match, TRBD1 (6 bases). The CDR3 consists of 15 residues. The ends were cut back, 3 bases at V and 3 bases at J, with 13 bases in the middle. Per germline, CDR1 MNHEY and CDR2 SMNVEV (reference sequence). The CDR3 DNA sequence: TGTGCCAGCAGTTTTCGTCAGGGGTGGACAGATACGCAGTATTTT. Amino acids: CASSFRQGWTDTQYF.

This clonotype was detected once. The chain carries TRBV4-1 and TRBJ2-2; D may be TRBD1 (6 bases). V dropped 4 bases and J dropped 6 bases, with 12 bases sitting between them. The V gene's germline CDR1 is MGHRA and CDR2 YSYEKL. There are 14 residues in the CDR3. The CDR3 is CASSPGTKAGELFF. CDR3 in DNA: TGCGCCAGCAGCCCCGGGACAAAGGCCGGGGAGCTGTTTTTT.

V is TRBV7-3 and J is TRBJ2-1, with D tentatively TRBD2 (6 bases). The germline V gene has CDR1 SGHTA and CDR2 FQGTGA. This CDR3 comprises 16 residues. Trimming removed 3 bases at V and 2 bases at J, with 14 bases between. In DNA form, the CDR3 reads TGTGCCAGCAGCTTTGTAGGAGGGACCCCCTACAATGAGCAGTTCTTC. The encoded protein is CASSFVGGTPYNEQFF.

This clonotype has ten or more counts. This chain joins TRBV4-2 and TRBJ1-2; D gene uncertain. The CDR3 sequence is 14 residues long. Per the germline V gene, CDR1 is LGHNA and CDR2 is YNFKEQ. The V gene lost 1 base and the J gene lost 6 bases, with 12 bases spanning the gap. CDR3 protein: CASSQVLALDGYTF. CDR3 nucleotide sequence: TGTGCCAGCAGCCAAGTTCTAGCTCTGGATGGCTACACCTTC.

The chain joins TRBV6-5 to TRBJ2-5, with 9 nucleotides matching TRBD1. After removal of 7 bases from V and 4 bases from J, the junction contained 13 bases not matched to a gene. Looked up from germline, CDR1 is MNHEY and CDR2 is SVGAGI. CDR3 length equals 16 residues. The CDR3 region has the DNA TGTGCCAGCACCGACTGGGACCGGACAGGGGTAGAGACCCAGTACTTC. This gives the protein CASTDWDRTGVETQYF.

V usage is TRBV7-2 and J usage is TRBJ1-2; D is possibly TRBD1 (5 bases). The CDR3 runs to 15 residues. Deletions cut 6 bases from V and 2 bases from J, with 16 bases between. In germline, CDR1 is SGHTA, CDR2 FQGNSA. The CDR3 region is CTSRERVAGNYGYTF. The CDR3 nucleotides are TGTACCAGCAGGGAGAGAGTGGCAGGGAACTATGGCTACACCTTC. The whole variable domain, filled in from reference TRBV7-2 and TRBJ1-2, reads GAGVSQSPSNKVTEKGKDVELRCDPISGHTALYWYRQSLGQGLEFLIYFQGNSAPDKSGLPSDRFSAERTGGSVSTLTIQRTQQEDSAVYLCTSRERVAGNYGYTFGSGTRLTVV.

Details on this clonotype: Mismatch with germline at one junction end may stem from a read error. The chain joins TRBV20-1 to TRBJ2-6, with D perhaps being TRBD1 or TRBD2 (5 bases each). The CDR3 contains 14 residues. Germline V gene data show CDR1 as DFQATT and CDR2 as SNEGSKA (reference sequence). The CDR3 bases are TGCAGTGCTCGGAGGTTTTCTGGGGCCAACGTCCGGACTTTC. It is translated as CSARRFSGANVRTF.

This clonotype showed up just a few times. CDR3 in amino acids: CASSLGYPARQTLIVFFSYEQYF. CDR3 in DNA: TGTGCCAGCAGCTTAGGGTACCCCGCGCGACAGACCTTAATTGTTTTTTTTTCCTACGAGCAGTACTTC. This chain connects TRBV11-2 to TRBJ2-7, with D possibly being TRBD1 (5 bases). The CDR3 runs 23 residues. V lost 1 base, J lost 1 base, and 35 bases lay in between. Germline CDR1 and CDR2: SGHAT and FQNNGV.

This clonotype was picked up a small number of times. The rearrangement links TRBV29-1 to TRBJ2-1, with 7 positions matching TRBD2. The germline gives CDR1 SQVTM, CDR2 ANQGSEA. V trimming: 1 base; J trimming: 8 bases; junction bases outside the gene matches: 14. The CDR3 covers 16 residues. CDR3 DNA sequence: TGCAGCGTTGAAGGGGAGCGGGACTTAAACCCGTATGAGCAGTTCTTC. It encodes CSVEGERDLNPYEQFF.

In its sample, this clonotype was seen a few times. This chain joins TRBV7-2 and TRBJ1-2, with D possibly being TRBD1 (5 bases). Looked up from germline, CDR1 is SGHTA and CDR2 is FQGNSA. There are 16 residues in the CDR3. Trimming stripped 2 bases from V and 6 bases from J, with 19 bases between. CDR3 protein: CASSLLLRRGGNGYTF. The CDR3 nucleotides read TGTGCCAGCAGCTTACTCCTGCGAAGGGGAGGGAATGGCTACACCTTC.

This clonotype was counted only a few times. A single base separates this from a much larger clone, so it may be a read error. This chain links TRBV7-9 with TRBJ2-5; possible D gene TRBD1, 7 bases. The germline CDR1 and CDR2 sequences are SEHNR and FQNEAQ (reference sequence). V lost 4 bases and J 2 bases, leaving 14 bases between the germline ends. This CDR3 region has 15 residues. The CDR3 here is CASSYRGLPQETQYF. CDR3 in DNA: TGTGCCAGCAGCTACAGGGGACTTCCACAAGAGACCCAGTACTTC.

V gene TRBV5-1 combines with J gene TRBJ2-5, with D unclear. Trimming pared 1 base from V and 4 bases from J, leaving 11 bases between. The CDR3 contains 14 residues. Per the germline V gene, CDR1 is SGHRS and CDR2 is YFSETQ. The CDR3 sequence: CASSLSSSRETQYF. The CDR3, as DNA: TGCGCCAGCAGCTTGTCGTCGAGTCGAGAGACCCAGTACTTC.